The next 24 T cell receptor beta chains were all read from a single sample in a study of T cell changes during pregnancy in multiple sclerosis. Clones were read by immunoSEQ multiplex PCR, and TCRdb kept only the in-frame ones, dropping some. The sample carries around 66,000 clones, 91% recorded once. Sequencing was performed on peripheral blood, taken after pregnancy. All receptors come from a female donor in good health, enrolled as a control in a pregnancy study.

This chain links TRBV5-6 with TRBJ2-1; TRBD2 might be the D (6 bases). Between the trimmed V and J ends, which lost 0 bases and 6 bases, there was a span of 13 bases. CDR1 SGHDT and CDR2 YYEEEE come from the germline V gene. The CDR3 covers 15 residues. CDR3 in amino acids: CASSLAGQGGNEQFF. In DNA, the CDR3 is TGTGCCAGCAGCTTGGCCGGTCAGGGAGGCAATGAGCAGTTCTTC.

The chain has TRBV6-5 and TRBJ1-1; 10 bases fit TRBD1. The V gene end was trimmed by 2 bases and the J gene end by 5 bases; junction bases not matched to a gene: 8. CDR3 length: 16 residues. Germline V CDR1 and CDR2: MNHEY, SVGAGI. CDR3 sequence (DNA): TGTGCCAGCAGTTACCCTTTTGGACAGGGGGGGACTGAAGCTTTCTTT. This codes for CASSYPFGQGGTEAFF.

The chain is built from TRBV7-9 and TRBJ2-2, with TRBD2 matching 10 bases. Germline V CDR1 and CDR2: SEHNR, FQNEAQ (reference sequence). The V segment lost 5 bases and the J segment 2 bases; nucleotides outside the gene matches: 5. The CDR3 has 16 amino acids. The CDR3 loop is CASSPPSGGNTGELFF. DNA of the CDR3: TGTGCCAGCAGCCCACCTAGCGGGGGCAACACCGGGGAGCTGTTTTTT.

This chain connects TRBV7-9 to TRBJ1-2; maybe TRBD1 (6 bases). The CDR3 has 15 residues. Germline V lookup: CDR1 SEHNR, CDR2 FQNEAQ (reference sequence). Trimming took 0 bases from V and 3 from J, leaving 11 bases between them. This chain's CDR3 is CASSLAPQGYYGYTF. The CDR3 region has the DNA TGTGCCAGCAGCTTAGCCCCCCAGGGGTACTATGGCTACACCTTC. Combining the CDR3 with reference TRBV7-9 and TRBJ1-2 gives the whole variable domain DTGVSQNPRHKITKRGQNVTFRCDPISEHNRLYWYRQTLGQGPEFLTYFQNEAQLEKSRLLSDRFSAERPKGSFSTLEIQRTEQGDSAMYLCASSLAPQGYYGYTFGSGTRLTVV.

This rearrangement joins TRBV6-4 to TRBJ2-3; maybe TRBD1 (6 bases). Trimming removed 2 bases from V and 0 bases from J, with 9 bases in between. CDR1 and CDR2 (germline): MRHNA, SNTAGT. The CDR3 consists of 15 residues. The CDR3 spells CASSDGTFSTDTQYF. CDR3 DNA: TGTGCCAGCAGTGACGGGACATTTAGCACAGATACGCAGTATTTT.

This clone was seen a few times. V usage is TRBV7-2 and J usage is TRBJ1-3; 7 bases fit TRBD1. V shed 1 base and J 2 bases; nucleotides not matched to a gene: 5. CDR1 SGHTA and CDR2 FQGNSA come from the germline V gene. The CDR3 runs 16 residues. This CDR3 is CASSLGYRGTGNTIYF. The DNA for the CDR3 is TGTGCCAGCAGCTTAGGCTACAGGGGAACTGGAAACACCATATATTTT.

The V gene is TRBV9, the J gene TRBJ1-2; 8 nucleotides agree with TRBD1. V was pared by 4 bases and J by 2 bases, with 10 bases of the junction left unmatched. Germline V gene data show CDR1 as SGDLS and CDR2 as YYNGEE. The CDR3 runs to 16 residues. CDR3 nucleotide sequence: TGTGCCAGCAGCCCGAGGGGAGGACAGGGCAACTATGGCTACACCTTC. Protein: CASSPRGGQGNYGYTF.

The rearrangement joins TRBV5-4 to TRBJ1-2; 7 bases fit TRBD1. Germline V gene data show CDR1 as SGHNT and CDR2 as YYREEE (reference sequence). The CDR3 spans 16 residues. V trimming: 4 bases; J trimming: 3 bases; junction bases outside the gene matches: 12. The CDR3 loop is CASSPARGQPDYGYTF. In nucleotides, the CDR3 is TGTGCCAGCAGCCCAGCGAGGGGACAGCCTGACTATGGCTACACCTTC.

The chain joins TRBV25-1 to TRBJ2-5, with a possible D match to TRBD1 (6 bases). This CDR3 is built from 15 residues. Deletions cut 4 bases from V and 5 bases from J, with 17 bases between. The V gene's germline CDR1 is MGHDK and CDR2 SYGVNS. This CDR3 is CASSGTGYVLETQYF. CDR3 coding DNA: TGTGCCAGCAGTGGAACAGGGTACGTCTTGGAGACCCAGTACTTC.

The DNA of the CDR3 is TGTGCCAGCAGTGAGGGTAACAGGTACGAGCAGTACTTC. This translates into CASSEGNRYEQYF. V gene TRBV6-1 combines with J gene TRBJ2-7, with a tentative D call TRBD1 (5 bases). This CDR3 is built from 13 residues. V shed 3 bases and J shed 4 bases, with 10 bases lying between them. Looked up from germline, CDR1 is MNHNS and CDR2 is SASEGT.

This sequence joins TRBV19 and TRBJ2-5; maybe TRBD2 (6 bases). The CDR3 has 14 residues. Germline CDR1 is LNHDA and CDR2 is SQIVND (reference sequence). The V and J ends lost 7 bases and 3 bases respectively, with 15 bases between them. CDR3 in DNA: TGTGCCAGTAACCCGGCGGGAAGCAAAGAGACCCAGTACTTC. As protein: CASNPAGSKETQYF.

The rearrangement links TRBV11-2 to TRBJ1-2; D ambiguous. The V and J ends lost 5 bases and 3 bases respectively, with 10 bases between them. In germline, CDR1 is SGHAT, CDR2 FQNNGV. There are 13 residues in the CDR3. CDR3 sequence: CASSPQRDYGYTF. The CDR3 coding sequence is TGTGCCAGCAGCCCCCAGCGGGACTATGGCTACACCTTC.

V and J are TRBV6-6 and TRBJ1-4; a weak D match, TRBD1 (6 bases). Germline values: CDR1 MNHNY, CDR2 SVGAGI (reference sequence). The CDR3 runs to 16 residues. V was cut by 6 bases and J by 0 bases, with 14 bases left in between. CDR3 in amino acids: CASRWTATATNEKLFF. CDR3 coding DNA: TGTGCCAGCAGGTGGACAGCAACCGCAACTAATGAAAAACTGTTTTTT.

The V call is TRBV7-2, the J call TRBJ2-7; possibly TRBD1 for D (6 bases). V was cut by 0 bases and J by 3 bases, with 9 bases left in between. CDR3 length: 14 residues. Looked up from germline, CDR1 is SGHTA and CDR2 is FQGNSA. CDR3 bases: TGTGCCAGCAGCTTAGCGTCACAGGGCTACGAGCAGTACTTC. Translating gives CASSLASQGYEQYF.

This rearrangement joins TRBV5-1 to TRBJ2-5; 13 bases match TRBD2. Germline assignment: CDR1 SGHRS and CDR2 YFSETQ. The CDR3 extends over 17 amino acids. The trim removed 0 bases at V and 5 bases at J, leaving 7 bases unmatched. CDR3 bases: TGCGCCAGCAGCTTGGCACTAGCGGGGGGGCCGCAGGAGACCCAGTACTTC. It specifies CASSLALAGGPQETQYF.

The chain employs TRBV4-3 and TRBJ2-1, with D perhaps TRBD2 (6 bases). Germline CDR1 LGHNA, CDR2 YSLEER. V lost 0 bases, J lost 2 bases, and 17 bases lay in between. The CDR3 contains 18 residues. DNA for the CDR3: TGCGCCAGCAGCCAAGATCCCACCGTGGGGGGAACCTACAATGAGCAGTTCTTC. Amino acid sequence: CASSQDPTVGGTYNEQFF.

This clone appeared a single time. The V call is TRBV7-9, the J call TRBJ2-5; D perhaps matches TRBD1 (5 bases). The CDR3 loop spans 16 amino acids. V was cut by 1 base and J by 5 bases, with 17 bases left in between. CDR1 SEHNR and CDR2 FQNEAQ come from the germline V gene (reference sequence). The CDR3 is CASSLGPGSSGETQYF. The DNA for the CDR3 is TGTGCCAGCAGCTTAGGCCCAGGGTCGTCAGGGGAGACCCAGTACTTC.

The chain is built from TRBV4-2 and TRBJ1-4; 7 bases are a match to TRBD1. This CDR3 is 16 amino acids long. Trimming took 2 bases from V and 0 from J; bases not matched to a gene: 3. CDR1 is LGHNA and CDR2 is YNFKEQ in the germline V gene. The CDR3 loop reads CASSQRDSATNEKLFF. The CDR3, as DNA: TGTGCCAGCAGCCAAAGGGACAGTGCAACTAATGAAAAACTGTTTTTT.

In its sample, this clone was seen a few times. This chain connects TRBV19 to TRBJ1-2, with a weak D call TRBD1 (6 bases). The CDR3 is made up of 11 amino acids. With 7 bases removed from V and 8 bases from J, the gap between germline ends came to 11 bases. The V gene's germline CDR1 is LNHDA and CDR2 SQIVND (reference sequence). CDR3 region: CASTGVQGYTF. CDR3 nucleotide sequence: TGTGCCAGTACAGGGGTTCAAGGCTACACCTTC.

The chain is built from TRBV5-1 and TRBJ2-5; D not certain. The assigned J gene may be wrong: the sequence end matches TRBJ2-7 better. CDR3 size: 15 residues. CDR1 SGHRS and CDR2 YFSETQ come from the germline V gene. CDR3 DNA: TGCGCCAGCAGCTCTAGACCCCCTCGGTTCTACGAGCAGTACTTC. It yields the protein CASSSRPPRFYEQYF.

The CDR3 reads CASHYRGRSSTEAFF. CDR3 in DNA: TGTGCCAGCCACTACAGGGGGCGATCGAGCACTGAAGCTTTCTTT. This sequence joins TRBV7-2 and TRBJ1-1; 9 positions agree with TRBD1. In germline, CDR1 is SGHTA, CDR2 FQGNSA. The junction had 11 bases not matched to a gene; V was cut back by 8 bases and J by 4 bases. This CDR3 has 15 residues. The full variable domain, rest sourced from reference TRBV7-2 and TRBJ1-1, is GAGVSQSPSNKVTEKGKDVELRCDPISGHTALYWYRQSLGQGLEFLIYFQGNSAPDKSGLPSDRFSAERTGGSVSTLTIQRTQQEDSAVYLCASHYRGRSSTEAFFGQGTRLTVV.

The chain joins TRBV4-3 to TRBJ2-1, with TRBD2 as a possible D gene (7 bases). Deletions cut 1 base from V and 8 bases from J, with 15 bases between. The CDR3 covers 15 residues. CDR1 and CDR2 from the germline V gene are LGHNA and YSLEER. The CDR3 here is CASSQGSGGRDEQFF. For the CDR3, the DNA is TGCGCCAGCAGCCAAGGTTCGGGGGGCAGAGATGAGCAGTTCTTC.

Written as DNA, the CDR3 is TGTGCTAGTGGTTTGGTGCTAGCGGGGGGCTCCCAGTCAGTATACAATGAGCAGTTCTTC. This gives the protein CASGLVLAGGSQSVYNEQFF. The chain joins TRBV12-5 to TRBJ2-1; TRBD2 agrees at 11 bases. The CDR3 is 20 residues long. The V gene end was trimmed by 0 bases and the J gene end by 4 bases; junction bases not matched to a gene: 14. The germline V gene encodes CDR1 LGHNT and CDR2 FRNRAP. The full variable domain, rest sourced from reference TRBV12-5 and TRBJ2-1, is DARVTQTPRHKVTEMGQEVTMRCQPILGHNTVFWYRQTMMQGLELLAYFRNRAPLDDSGMPKDRFSAEMPDATLATLKIQPSEPRDSAVYFCASGLVLAGGSQSVYNEQFFGPGTRLTVL.

This chain joins TRBV11-3 and TRBJ1-2; maybe TRBD1 (6 bases). CDR1 and CDR2 from the germline V gene are SGHNT and YENEEA. This CDR3 region has 17 residues. V dropped 5 bases and J dropped 4 bases, with 23 bases sitting between them. CDR3 amino acids: CASSEGALGGTVYGYTF. CDR3 bases: TGTGCCAGCAGCGAGGGAGCGCTAGGGGGAACCGTCTATGGCTACACCTTC. Full variable domain (rest looked up from reference TRBV11-3 and TRBJ1-2): EAGVVQSPRYKIIEKKQPVAFWCNPISGHNTLYWYLQNLGQGPELLIRYENEEAVDDSQLPKDRFSAERLKGVDSTLKIQPAELGDSAVYLCASSEGALGGTVYGYTFGSGTRLTVV.